A selection of T cell receptor beta chains follows, all from one sample in a study of OX40 agonist ivuxolimab in advanced cancers. This table comes from immunoSEQ multiplex PCR, and its TCRdb copy is limited to in-frame clones, with some not included. The repertoire holds about 30,000 clones, about 81% seen once, with 26% in the top ten. Sequencing was performed on CD4+ or CD8+ T cells sorted from blood, taken in a trial of the OX40 agonist ivuxolimab. Every receptor here comes from an adult with an advanced solid tumor such as melanoma, head and neck, liver or kidney cancer. Each CDR3 is given with its conserved first and last residue. D genes are given only for firm matches. The size of a clone is reported for some rows only, either as once, few or many, or as a class for expanded clones.

J | V | D | size | CDR3 | DNA
TRBJ2-7 | TRBV4-2 | TRBD2 | NA | CASSQDPGGFNEQYF | TGTGCCAGCAGCCAAGATCCCGGGGGGTTCAACGAGCAGTACTTC
TRBJ1-1 | TRBV2 | TRBD1 | NA | CASSTGTGGTEAFF | TGTGCCAGCAGTACCGGGACAGGGGGCACTGAAGCTTTCTTT
TRBJ2-7 | TRBV27 | TRBD2 | NA | CASSARLAGDGEQYF | TGTGCCAGCAGTGCGCGACTAGCGGGAGACGGGGAGCAGTACTTC
TRBJ2-7 | TRBV30 | NA | NA | CAYRDLGLEQYF | TGTGCCTATCGGGACCTGGGCCTCGAGCAGTACTTC
TRBJ1-1 | TRBV28 | NA | NA | CATRGEGNTEAFF | TGTGCCACTCGGGGGGAAGGAAACACTGAAGCTTTCTTT
TRBJ1-2 | TRBV4-1 | TRBD1 | NA | CASSGQGDYGYTF | TGCGCCAGCAGCGGACAGGGGGACTATGGCTACACCTTC
TRBJ1-1 | TRBV6-5 | NA | NA | CASSYGPGMNTEAFF | TGTGCCAGCAGTTACGGTCCGGGAATGAACACTGAAGCTTTCTTT
TRBJ2-4 | TRBV11-2 | TRBD1 | NA | CASSLGTGGIAKNIQYF | TGTGCCAGCAGCTTAGGGACAGGGGGCATCGCCAAAAACATTCAGTACTTC
TRBJ2-2 | TRBV6-5 | NA | NA | CASRVDLTTSGELFF | TGTGCCAGCAGGGTGGACTTAACCACCTCCGGGGAGCTGTTTTTT
TRBJ1-1 | TRBV4-1 | NA | NA | CASSQPQRSKNTEAFF | TGCGCCAGCAGCCAGCCACAGAGATCGAAGAACACTGAAGCTTTCTTT
TRBJ1-1 | TRBV2 | NA | NA | CASSEMGYPEAFF | TGTGCCAGCAGTGAAATGGGATACCCTGAAGCTTTCTTT
TRBJ2-7 | TRBV5-4 | TRBD1 | NA | CASTSTGGDEQYF | TGTGCCAGCACCTCTACAGGGGGCGACGAGCAGTACTTC
TRBJ2-2 | TRBV19 | NA | NA | CASSAPMDTGELFF | TGTGCCAGTAGTGCCCCCATGGACACCGGGGAGCTGTTTTTT
TRBJ1-2 | TRBV5-4 | NA | NA | CASRGADPGYTF | TGTGCCAGCAGAGGTGCGGACCCGGGCTACACCTTC
TRBJ2-5 | TRBV7-2 | TRBD1 | NA | CASSLTGAETQYF | TGTGCCAGCAGCTTGACAGGGGCTGAGACCCAGTACTTC
TRBJ2-2 | TRBV30 | NA | NA | CAWTLNTGELFF | TGTGCCTGGACTCTGAACACCGGGGAGCTGTTTTTT
TRBJ2-1 | TRBV27 | TRBD2 | NA | CASSRFSGSGNEQFF | TGTGCCAGCAGTCGTTTTAGCGGGAGCGGTAATGAGCAGTTCTTC
TRBJ2-3 | TRBV5-6 | NA | NA | CASSLTRGTDTQYF | TGTGCCAGCAGCCTAACCCGGGGCACAGATACGCAGTATTTT
TRBJ2-7 | TRBV4-3 | TRBD2 | NA | CASSQDRTSGRYEQYF | TGCGCCAGCAGCCAAGATAGGACTAGCGGGAGGTACGAGCAGTACTTC
TRBJ1-2 | TRBV29-1 | NA | NA | CSAPTGENYGYTF | TGCAGCGCACCGACAGGTGAGAACTATGGCTACACCTTC
TRBJ1-1 | TRBV19 | TRBD1 | NA | CASSAGGRTEAFF | TGTGCCAGTAGTGCAGGGGGCCGGACTGAAGCTTTCTTT
TRBJ2-3 | TRBV5-1 | NA | NA | CASSLEWMGTDTQYF | TGCGCCAGCAGCTTGGAGTGGATGGGCACAGATACGCAGTATTTT
TRBJ2-7 | TRBV4-3 | TRBD2 | NA | CASSQDSLGLAGGSYEQYF | TGCGCCAGCAGCCAAGATTCCCTAGGACTAGCGGGAGGGTCCTACGAGCAGTACTTC
TRBJ2-6 | TRBV11-2 | TRBD1 | NA | CASSTRQGSASGANVLTF | TGTGCCAGCAGCACCCGACAGGGTTCTGCCTCTGGGGCCAACGTCCTGACTTTC
TRBJ2-5 | TRBV11-3 | NA | NA | CASTLGGIQETQYF | TGTGCCAGCACCTTAGGGGGAATCCAAGAGACCCAGTACTTC
TRBJ1-6 | TRBV21-1 | NA | NA | CASSKGNGHGSPLHF | TGTGCCAGCAGCAAAGGGAACGGTCACGGTTCACCCCTCCACTTT
TRBJ1-3 | TRBV5-1 | TRBD1 | NA | CASSPETGAGNTIYF | TGCGCCAGCAGCCCAGAGACAGGGGCTGGAAACACCATATATTTT
TRBJ2-2 | TRBV7-9 | NA | once | CASSLSLSGTKNTGELFF | TGTGCCAGCAGCTTATCCCTTTCCGGGACAAAGAACACCGGGGAGCTGTTTTTT
TRBJ1-5 | TRBV2 | NA | medium-sized | CASRMAGQPQHF | TGTGCCAGCAGGATGGCGGGACAGCCCCAGCATTTT
TRBJ2-3 | TRBV7-2 | TRBD2 | NA | CASSLAQLAGADSTDTQYF | TGTGCCAGCAGCTTAGCCCAACTAGCGGGGGCCGATAGCACAGATACGCAGTATTTT
TRBJ2-2 | TRBV9 | NA | NA | CASSEHRGGELFF | TGTGCCAGCAGCGAGCACCGTGGCGGGGAGCTGTTTTTT
TRBJ1-3 | TRBV2 | NA | NA | CASFLTGSGNTIYF | TGTGCCAGCTTCCTGACAGGCTCTGGAAACACCATATATTTT
TRBJ1-6 | TRBV12-2 | NA | NA | CASRVTTGHSYNSPLHF | TGTGCAAGTCGCGTGACGACAGGGCACTCCTATAATTCACCCCTCCACTTT
TRBJ2-7 | TRBV5-6 | TRBD2 | NA | CASSWTSGPLGEQYF | TGTGCCAGCAGCTGGACTAGCGGGCCCCTAGGCGAGCAGTACTTC
TRBJ1-2 | TRBV9 | NA | NA | CASSPLVGGAYGYTF | TGTGCCAGCAGCCCCCTGGTTGGGGGGGCTTATGGCTACACCTTC
TRBJ2-1 | TRBV20-1 | NA | NA | CSASLYNEQFF | TGCAGTGCTAGCCTGTACAATGAGCAGTTCTTC
TRBJ2-7 | TRBV7-2 | NA | NA | CASSIFYEQYF | TGTGCCAGCAGCATCTTTTACGAGCAGTACTTC
TRBJ1-5 | TRBV28 | TRBD1 | few | CASSVQGQGGFNSNQPQHF | TGTGCCAGCAGTGTTCAAGGACAGGGGGGATTTAATAGCAATCAGCCCCAGCATTTT
TRBJ2-3 | TRBV6-1 | NA | NA | CATKRQGPTDTQYF | TGTGCCACCAAACGGCAGGGACCCACAGATACGCAGTATTTT
TRBJ1-5 | TRBV9 | TRBD1 | NA | CASSEGTGANQPQHF | TGTGCCAGCAGCGAGGGGACAGGGGCCAATCAGCCCCAGCATTTT
TRBJ2-1 | TRBV4-1 | NA | NA | CASSLEPHNEQFF | TGCGCCAGCAGCCTCGAGCCCCACAATGAGCAGTTCTTC
TRBJ2-7 | TRBV11-3 | NA | NA | CASSLGASSYEQYF | TGTGCCAGCAGCCTTGGGGCAAGCTCCTACGAGCAGTACTTC
TRBJ2-1 | TRBV4-3 | TRBD2 | NA | CASSQDGTGLAQYNEQFF | TGCGCCAGCAGCCAAGATGGGACGGGACTAGCGCAATACAATGAGCAGTTCTTC
TRBJ2-1 | TRBV18 | NA | NA | CASSPEGVSYNEQFF | TGTGCCAGCTCACCAGAGGGGGTGTCCTACAATGAGCAGTTCTTC
TRBJ2-1 | TRBV27 | TRBD2 | few | CASSLVLAGTGEQFF | TGTGCCAGCAGTTTAGTACTAGCGGGAACTGGGGAGCAGTTCTTC
TRBJ2-2 | TRBV5-4 | NA | NA | CASSFADVLNTGELFF | TGTGCCAGCAGCTTCGCCGACGTCCTCAACACCGGGGAGCTGTTTTTT
TRBJ2-7 | TRBV5-6 | TRBD2 | NA | CASNPTRLAVTYEQYF | TGTGCCAGCAACCCCACTCGACTAGCGGTGACCTACGAGCAGTACTTC
TRBJ2-5 | TRBV9 | TRBD1 | NA | CASSVAGTGQETQYF | TGTGCCAGCAGCGTAGCCGGGACAGGGCAGGAGACCCAGTACTTC
TRBJ2-1 | TRBV16 | NA | NA | CASSPAYNEQFF | TGTGCCAGCAGCCCCGCCTACAATGAGCAGTTCTTC
TRBJ2-1 | TRBV9 | TRBD2 | NA | CASSWTSSYNEQFF | TGTGCCAGCAGCTGGACTAGTTCCTACAATGAGCAGTTCTTC
TRBJ2-3 | TRBV15 | NA | NA | CATSRDWGDTQYF | TGTGCCACCAGCAGAGATTGGGGAGATACGCAGTATTTT